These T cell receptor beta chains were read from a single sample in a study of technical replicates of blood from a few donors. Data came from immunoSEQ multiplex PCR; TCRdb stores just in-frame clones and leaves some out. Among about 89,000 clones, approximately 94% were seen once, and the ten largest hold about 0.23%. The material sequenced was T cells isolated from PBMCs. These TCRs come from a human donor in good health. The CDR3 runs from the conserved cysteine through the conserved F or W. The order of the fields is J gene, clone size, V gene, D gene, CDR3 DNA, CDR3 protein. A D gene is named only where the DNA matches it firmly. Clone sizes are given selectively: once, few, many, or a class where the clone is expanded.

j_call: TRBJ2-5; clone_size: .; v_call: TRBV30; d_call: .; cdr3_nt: TGTGCCTGGGGAGCAGACCCCCCGGGCCAGTACTTC; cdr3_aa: CAWGADPPGQYF
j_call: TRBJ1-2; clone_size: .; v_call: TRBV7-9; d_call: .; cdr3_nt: TGTGCCAGCAGCTTTGGGAGCTATGGCTACACCTTC; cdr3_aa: CASSFGSYGYTF
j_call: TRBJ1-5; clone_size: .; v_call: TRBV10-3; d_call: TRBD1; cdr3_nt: TGTGCCATCAGTGAGTCCCCGGGACAGAGCAATCAGCCCCAGCATTTT; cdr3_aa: CAISESPGQSNQPQHF
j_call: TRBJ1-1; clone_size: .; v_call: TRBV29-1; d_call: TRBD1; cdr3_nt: TGCAGCGTTGTACGTCCGGGACAGGGCTGGAACACTGAAGCTTTCTTT; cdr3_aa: CSVVRPGQGWNTEAFF
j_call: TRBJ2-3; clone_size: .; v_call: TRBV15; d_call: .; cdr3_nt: TGTGCCACCAGCAGAGCGCTAGACGCAGATACGCAGTATTTT; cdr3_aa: CATSRALDADTQYF
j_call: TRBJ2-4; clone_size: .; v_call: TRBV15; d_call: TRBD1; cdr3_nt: TGTGCCACCAGCAGAGATTATACAGGGGAGTACTTC; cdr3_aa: CATSRDYTGEYF
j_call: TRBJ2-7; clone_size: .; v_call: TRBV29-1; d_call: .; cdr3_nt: TGCAGCGCCCCGGTACAGGGTGGGTACGAGCAGTACTTC; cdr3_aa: CSAPVQGGYEQYF
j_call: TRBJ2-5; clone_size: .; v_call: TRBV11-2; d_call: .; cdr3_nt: TGTGCCAGCAGCTTCCTACCTAGCGAATTCGAAGAGACCCAGTACTTC; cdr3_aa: CASSFLPSEFEETQYF
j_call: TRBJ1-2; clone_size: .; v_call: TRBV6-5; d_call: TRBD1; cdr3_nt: TGTGCCAGCAGTAAGACAGGGGACGGCTACACCTTC; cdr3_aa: CASSKTGDGYTF
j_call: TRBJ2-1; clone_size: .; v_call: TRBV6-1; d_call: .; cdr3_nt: TGTGCCAGCATCCCGGAGGTCCACAATGAGCAGTTCTTC; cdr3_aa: CASIPEVHNEQFF
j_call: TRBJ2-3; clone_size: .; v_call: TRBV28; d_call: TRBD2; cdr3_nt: TGTGCCAGCAGTTTATCCAACCCCTGGGCGGGAGTTACAGATACGCAGTATTTT; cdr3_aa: CASSLSNPWAGVTDTQYF
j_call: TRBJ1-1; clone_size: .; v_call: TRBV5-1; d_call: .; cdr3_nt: TGCGCCAGCAGCTTCGGGACAACCGAAGCTTTCTTT; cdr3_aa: CASSFGTTEAFF
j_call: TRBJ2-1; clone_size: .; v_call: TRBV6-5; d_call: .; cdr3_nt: TGTGCCAGCACTAACAGGAATGAGCAGTTCTTC; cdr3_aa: CASTNRNEQFF
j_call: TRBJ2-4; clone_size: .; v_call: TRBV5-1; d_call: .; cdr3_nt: TGCGCCAGTAAAATGGAGGGCCTAAGCATTCAGTACTTC; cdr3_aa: CASKMEGLSIQYF
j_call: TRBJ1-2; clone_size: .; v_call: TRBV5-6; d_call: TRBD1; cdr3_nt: TGTGCCAGCAGCTCGGGTACCCGACAGGGAAGCTACACCTTC; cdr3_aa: CASSSGTRQGSYTF
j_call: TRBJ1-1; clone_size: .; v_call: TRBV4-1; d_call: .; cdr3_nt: TGCGCCAGCAGCCAAGCTCGGGGGGCAAACACTGAAGCTTTCTTT; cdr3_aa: CASSQARGANTEAFF
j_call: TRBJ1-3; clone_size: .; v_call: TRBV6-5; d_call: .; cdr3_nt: TGTGCCAGCAGTTACACGCACAGCACGGGAAACACCATATATTTT; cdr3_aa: CASSYTHSTGNTIYF
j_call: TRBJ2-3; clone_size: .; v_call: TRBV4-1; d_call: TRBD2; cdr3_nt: TGCGCCAGCAGCCAGTCTAGCGGGAGGAGACGGGGGACAGATACGCAGTATTTT; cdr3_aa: CASSQSSGRRRGTDTQYF
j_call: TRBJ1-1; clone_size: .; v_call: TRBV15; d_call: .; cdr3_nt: TGTGCCACCAGCAGAGATCTCGGGGTTCTATTCTTT; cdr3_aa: CATSRDLGVLFF
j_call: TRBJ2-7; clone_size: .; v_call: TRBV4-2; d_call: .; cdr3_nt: TGTGCCAGCGGAGAAATGGGTTACGAGCAGTACTTC; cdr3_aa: CASGEMGYEQYF
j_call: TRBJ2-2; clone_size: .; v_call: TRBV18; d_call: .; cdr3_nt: TGTGCCAGCTCACTAAGCCTAGCGACCGACACCGGATGGACGGGGGAGCTGTTTTTT; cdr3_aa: CASSLSLATDTGWTGELFF
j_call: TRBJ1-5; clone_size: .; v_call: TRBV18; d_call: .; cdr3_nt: TGTGCCAGCTCACCAACGCACAGTCAAAGCAATCAGCCCCAGCATTTT; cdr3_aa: CASSPTHSQSNQPQHF
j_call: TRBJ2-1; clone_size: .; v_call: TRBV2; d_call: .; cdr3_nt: TGTGCCAGCAACCGACTGGTACTACCGCCCGGCAATGAGCAGTTCTTC; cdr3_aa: CASNRLVLPPGNEQFF
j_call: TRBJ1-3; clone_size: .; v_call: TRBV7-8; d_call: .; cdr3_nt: TGTGCCAGCAGCCCTAGCGGATTTGCGGGCCAGGGAAACACCATATATTTT; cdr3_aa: CASSPSGFAGQGNTIYF
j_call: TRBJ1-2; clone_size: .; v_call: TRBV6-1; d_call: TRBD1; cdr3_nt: TGTGCCAGCAGTGAAGGGACCCTCCTCGGGGACAGGGCCTATGGCTACACCTTC; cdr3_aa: CASSEGTLLGDRAYGYTF
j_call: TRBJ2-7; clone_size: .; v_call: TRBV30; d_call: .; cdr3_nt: TGTGCCTGGAGTGGGCAGGCACTCTACGAGCAGTACTTC; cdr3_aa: CAWSGQALYEQYF
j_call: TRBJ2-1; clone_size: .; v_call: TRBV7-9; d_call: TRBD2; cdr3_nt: TGTGCCAGCAGCTTAGTCCGAGCGGGGGAGCAGTTCTTC; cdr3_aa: CASSLVRAGEQFF
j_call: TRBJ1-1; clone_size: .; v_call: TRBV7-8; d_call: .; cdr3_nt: TGTGCCAGCAGCTTAAGGTTCAAAGGGGATCAAGCTTTCTTT; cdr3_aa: CASSLRFKGDQAFF
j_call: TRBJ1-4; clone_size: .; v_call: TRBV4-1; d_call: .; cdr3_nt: TGCGCCAGCAGCCAAGATGAAACAGGCTTGAATGAAAAACTGTTTTTT; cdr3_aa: CASSQDETGLNEKLFF
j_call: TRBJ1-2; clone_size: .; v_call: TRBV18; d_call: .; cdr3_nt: TGTGCCAGCTCATCAGACAACGGCTATAACTATGGCTACACCTTC; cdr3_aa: CASSSDNGYNYGYTF
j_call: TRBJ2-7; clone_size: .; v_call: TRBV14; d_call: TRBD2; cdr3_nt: TGTGCCAGCAGCCAAGATAAAAGGGAGGGGCCGAAGGACGAGCAGTACTTC; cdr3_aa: CASSQDKREGPKDEQYF
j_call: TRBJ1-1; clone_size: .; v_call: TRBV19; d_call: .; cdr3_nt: TGTGCCAGTAGTCCTTGGACAGAAATGAACACTGAAGCTTTCTTT; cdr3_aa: CASSPWTEMNTEAFF
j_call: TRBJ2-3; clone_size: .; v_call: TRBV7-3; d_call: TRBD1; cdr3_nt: TGTGCCAGCAGCTTTACAGGGGCAGATACGCAGTATTTT; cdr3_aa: CASSFTGADTQYF
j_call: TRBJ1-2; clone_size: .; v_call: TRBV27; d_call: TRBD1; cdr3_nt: TGTGCCAGCAGTTCTTGGGGACAGGGGGCGCTGGGTAATGGCTACACCTTC; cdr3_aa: CASSSWGQGALGNGYTF
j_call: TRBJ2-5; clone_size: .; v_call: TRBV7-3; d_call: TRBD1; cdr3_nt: TGTGCCAGCAGCTTGACAGGGATCGGAGAGACCCAGTACTTC; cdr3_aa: CASSLTGIGETQYF
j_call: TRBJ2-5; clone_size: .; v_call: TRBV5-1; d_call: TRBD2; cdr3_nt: TGCGCCAGCACGACTAGCGGGGCGTACCAAGAGACCCAGTACTTC; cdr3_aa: CASTTSGAYQETQYF
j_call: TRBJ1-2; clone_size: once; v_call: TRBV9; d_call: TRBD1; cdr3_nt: TGTGCCAGCAGCGCGGGGACAGGGGAAAACTATGGCTACACCTTC; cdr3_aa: CASSAGTGENYGYTF
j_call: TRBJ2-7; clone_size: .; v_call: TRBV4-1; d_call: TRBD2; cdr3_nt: TGCGCCAGCAGCCACGGGACTAGCGGGAGGGCCGGGTACGAGCAGTACTTC; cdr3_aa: CASSHGTSGRAGYEQYF
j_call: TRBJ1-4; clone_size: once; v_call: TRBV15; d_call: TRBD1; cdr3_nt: TGTGCCACCAGCAGACTATATGGACAGGGTTCTAATGAAAAACTGTTTTTT; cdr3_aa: CATSRLYGQGSNEKLFF
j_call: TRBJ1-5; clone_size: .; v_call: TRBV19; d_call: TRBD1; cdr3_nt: TGTGCCAGTAGTATTAGGGACAGGATGCGCGGTCAGCCCCAGCATTTT; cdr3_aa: CASSIRDRMRGQPQHF
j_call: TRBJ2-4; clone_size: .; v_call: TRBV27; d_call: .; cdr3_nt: TGTGCCAGCAGTTTCGCGGGGCGCAAAAACATTCAGTACTTC; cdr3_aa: CASSFAGRKNIQYF
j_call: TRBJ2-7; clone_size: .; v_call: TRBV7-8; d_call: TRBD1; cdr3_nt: TGTGCCAGCAGCCGACGGACAGGGGGCTCTTTGAACGAGCAGTACTTC; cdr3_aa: CASSRRTGGSLNEQYF
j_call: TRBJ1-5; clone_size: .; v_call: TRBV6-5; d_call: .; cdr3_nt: TGTGCCAGCAGGCAGGGTGCCGGCAATCAGCCCCAGCATTTT; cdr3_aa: CASRQGAGNQPQHF
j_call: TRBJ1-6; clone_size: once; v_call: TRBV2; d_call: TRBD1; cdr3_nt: TGTGCCAGCAGACTGTCCGGGACAGACAATTCACCCCTCCACTTT; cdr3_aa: CASRLSGTDNSPLHF
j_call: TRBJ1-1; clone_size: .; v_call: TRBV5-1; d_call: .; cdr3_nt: TGCGCCAGCAGCAGAGGAGGGCCGCAGGTACTGACAGCCGACACTGAAGCTTTCTTT; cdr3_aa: CASSRGGPQVLTADTEAFF
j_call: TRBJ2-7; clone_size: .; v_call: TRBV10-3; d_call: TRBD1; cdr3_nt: TGTGCCATCAGTGAGGGGGGCCGGGACAGGTCCATTGGGGAGCAGTACTTC; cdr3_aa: CAISEGGRDRSIGEQYF
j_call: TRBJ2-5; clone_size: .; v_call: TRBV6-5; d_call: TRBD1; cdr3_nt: TGTGCCAGCAGTTACTCCCCTCACAGGGGTGAGTACTTC; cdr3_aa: CASSYSPHRGEYF
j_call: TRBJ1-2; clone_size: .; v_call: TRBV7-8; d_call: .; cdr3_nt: TGTGCCAGCAGTTACAGCCCGGGGGGATATGGCTACACCTTC; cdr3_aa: CASSYSPGGYGYTF
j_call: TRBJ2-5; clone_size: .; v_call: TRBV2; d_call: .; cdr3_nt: TGTGCCAGCAGTGATTGGGACACGCGCCAAGAGACCCAGTACTTC; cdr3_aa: CASSDWDTRQETQYF
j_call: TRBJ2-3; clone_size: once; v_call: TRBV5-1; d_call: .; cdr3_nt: TGCGCCAGCAGCCTGCGGGACAGCACAGATACGCAGTATTTT; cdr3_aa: CASSLRDSTDTQYF
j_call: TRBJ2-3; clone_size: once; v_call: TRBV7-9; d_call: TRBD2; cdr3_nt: TGTGCCAGCAGCTTAGTCGCCGGGGGGGCTACAGATACGCAGTATTTT; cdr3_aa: CASSLVAGGATDTQYF
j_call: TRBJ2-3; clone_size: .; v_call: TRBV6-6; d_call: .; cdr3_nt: TGTGCCAGCGGCGGAGGCTCAGTCACGGATACGCAGTATTTT; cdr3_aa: CASGGGSVTDTQYF
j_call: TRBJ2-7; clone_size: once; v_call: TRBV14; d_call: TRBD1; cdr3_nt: TGTGCCAGCAGCCAAGAGACAGGGAGCGAGCAGTACTTC; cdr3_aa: CASSQETGSEQYF
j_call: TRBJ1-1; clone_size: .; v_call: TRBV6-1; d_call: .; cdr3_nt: TGTGCCAGCAGTGAAGCAGAGATTCGACATTCTGAAGCTTTCTTT; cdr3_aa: CASSEAEIRHSEAFF
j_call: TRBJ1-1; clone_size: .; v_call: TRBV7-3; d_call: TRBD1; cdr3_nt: TGTGCCAGCAGCCTAGGGACAGGTAACACTGAAGCTTTCTTT; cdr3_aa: CASSLGTGNTEAFF